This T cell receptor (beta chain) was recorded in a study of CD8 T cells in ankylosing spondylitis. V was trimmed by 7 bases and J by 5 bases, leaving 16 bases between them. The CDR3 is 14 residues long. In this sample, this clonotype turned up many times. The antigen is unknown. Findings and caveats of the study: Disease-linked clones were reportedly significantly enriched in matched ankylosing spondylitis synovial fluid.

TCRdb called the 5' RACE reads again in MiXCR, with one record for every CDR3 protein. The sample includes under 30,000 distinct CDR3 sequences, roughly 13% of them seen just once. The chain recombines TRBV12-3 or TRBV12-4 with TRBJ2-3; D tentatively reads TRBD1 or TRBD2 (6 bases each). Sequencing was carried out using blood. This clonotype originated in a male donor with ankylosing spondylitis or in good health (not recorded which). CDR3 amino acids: CASTGGQGGDTQYF. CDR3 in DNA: TGTGCCAGCACTGGGGGGCAAGGGGGAGATACGCAGTATTTT.